Presented here are 27 T cell receptor beta chains from one specimen sequenced in a study of a mutant IDH1 vaccine in newly diagnosed glioma. Time point specified: week 11, during vaccination. Every vaccine dose comprised 300 ug of mutant IDH1 20-mer peptide plus topical imiquimod. The table came from immunoSEQ multiplex PCR; TCRdb's copy has only in-frame clones and leaves some out. The profile shows about 31,000 clones, around 82% of them singletons. Their antigen targets remain unknown. Sequencing was performed on PBMCs, taken from a glioma patient whose treatment included an IDH1 peptide vaccine. All receptors derive from a man younger than 40 with glioma.

The rearrangement links TRBV29-1 to TRBJ2-5, with 7 bases that match TRBD1. The CDR3 consists of 14 residues. CDR1 is SQVTM and CDR2 is ANQGSEA in the germline V gene. The junction had 6 bases not matched to a gene; V was cut back by 0 bases and J by 5 bases. CDR3: CSVEEARGRETQYF. Written as DNA, the CDR3 is TGCAGCGTTGAAGAAGCAAGGGGGCGGGAGACCCAGTACTTC. Based on the CDR3 plus reference TRBV29-1 and TRBJ2-5, the full variable domain is SAVISQKPSRDICQRGTSLTIQCQVDSQVTMMFWYRQQPGQSLTLIATANQGSEATYESGFVIDKFPISRPNLTFSTLTVSNMSPEDSSIYLCSVEEARGRETQYFGPGTRLLVL.

This sequence joins TRBV7-9 and TRBJ2-3; D gene ambiguous. The CDR3 sequence is 14 residues long. The ends were cut back, 4 bases at V and 4 bases at J, with 12 bases in the middle. In germline, CDR1 is SEHNR, CDR2 FQNEAQ (reference sequence). The CDR3 nucleotides read TGTGCCAGCAGCTCCCCCCGCAGCTCAGATACGCAGTATTTT. Protein product: CASSSPRSSDTQYF. Looking up the rest from reference TRBV7-9 and TRBJ2-3 gives the full variable domain: DTGVSQNPRHKITKRGQNVTFRCDPISEHNRLYWYRQTLGQGPEFLTYFQNEAQLEKSRLLSDRFSAERPKGSFSTLEIQRTEQGDSAMYLCASSSPRSSDTQYFGPGTRLTVL.

The genes are TRBV6-5 and TRBJ1-5, with D unresolved. This CDR3 has 12 amino acids. V lost 5 bases and J 9 bases, leaving 11 bases between the germline ends. Per germline, CDR1 MNHEY and CDR2 SVGAGI. CDR3 residues: CASSTFEGPQHF. The CDR3 DNA is TGTGCCAGCAGTACCTTCGAGGGGCCCCAGCATTTT.

The table lists this clone with a few counts. The CDR3 is CSVWAEYHYGYTF. CDR3 sequence (DNA): TGCAGCGTATGGGCGGAATACCACTATGGCTACACCTTC. The chain employs TRBV29-1 and TRBJ1-2; D remains unclear. The CDR3 runs to 13 residues. In germline, CDR1 is SQVTM, CDR2 ANQGSEA. V dropped 6 bases and J dropped 3 bases, with 14 bases sitting between them.

The chain links TRBV14 to TRBJ2-1, with unresolved D. Trimming left V 3 bases short and J 9 bases short, with 9 bases between. This CDR3 is 12 amino acids long. Looked up from germline, CDR1 is SGHDN and CDR2 is FVKESK. CDR3 bases: TGTGCCAGCAGCCAGGAGTACTCTGAGCAGTTCTTC. Translation: CASSQEYSEQFF.

V is TRBV2 and J is TRBJ1-5; 7 bases fit TRBD1. In germline, CDR1 is SNHLY, CDR2 FYNNEI. J gave up 0 bases and V 6 bases, and 5 bases lay outside the gene matches. This CDR3 has 15 residues. CDR3 loop: CASSRNRGSNQPQHF. DNA for the CDR3: TGTGCCAGCAGCCGGAACAGGGGTAGCAATCAGCCCCAGCATTTT.

Of note for this clone: One end of the junction varies from germline; a read error may be responsible. This CDR3 reads CASSPSGPQGVNF. In DNA form, the CDR3 reads TGTGCCAGCAGCCCCTCCGGGCCACAGGGAGTGAATTTT. The chain uses TRBV7-9 and TRBJ2-3, with D possibly matching TRBD1 (6 bases). Per germline, CDR1 SEHNR and CDR2 FQNEAQ (reference sequence). The length of the CDR3 is 13 residues. Full variable domain (remainder filled in from reference TRBV7-9 and TRBJ2-3): DTGVSQNPRHKITKRGQNVTFRCDPISEHNRLYWYRQTLGQGPEFLTYFQNEAQLEKSRLLSDRFSAERPKGSFSTLEIQRTEQGDSAMYLCASSPSGPQGVNFGPGTRLTVL.

This clone counts as medium-sized. CDR3 DNA: TGCGCCAGCAGCTTGGTGCTAGCGGAGTTCCACAATGAGCAGTTCTTC. Translation: CASSLVLAEFHNEQFF. V is TRBV5-1 and J is TRBJ2-1, with 7 bases matching TRBD2. With 0 bases clipped from V and 5 bases from J, the junction kept 8 bases outside the gene matches. The CDR3 runs 16 residues. Germline V lookup: CDR1 SGHRS, CDR2 YFSETQ.

The rearrangement uses TRBV15 and TRBJ1-3; unclear D gene. CDR1 and CDR2 (germline): LNHNV, YYDKDF (reference sequence). The ends were cut back, 2 bases at V and 2 bases at J, with 4 bases in the middle. The CDR3 length is 13 residues. CDR3 region: CATSRSTGNTIYF. CDR3 DNA sequence: TGTGCCACCAGCAGATCGACTGGAAACACCATATATTTT.

The genes are TRBV5-1 and TRBJ2-7, with D tentatively TRBD1 or TRBD2 (6 bases each). The V end lost 3 bases, the J end lost 2 bases, and 12 bases lay between the germline ends. Germline CDR1 SGHRS, CDR2 YFSETQ. This CDR3 spans 14 amino acids. CDR3 DNA: TGCGCCAGCAGCTGGGGGGACAACACCTACGAGCAGTACTTC. Encoded protein: CASSWGDNTYEQYF.

The gene calls are TRBV6-5 and TRBJ2-7, with D perhaps TRBD1 or TRBD2 (5 bases each). The CDR3 length is 13 residues. Trimming removed 6 bases from V and 1 base from J, with 10 bases in between. Germline V CDR1 and CDR2: MNHEY, SVGAGI. The CDR3 DNA sequence: TGTGCCAGCAGCCGGGACCTATCCTACGAGCAGTACTTC. Translated: CASSRDLSYEQYF.

This clone was observed a few times. This chain joins TRBV9 and TRBJ1-2; D is unresolved. Germline CDR1 is SGDLS and CDR2 is YYNGEE. This CDR3 contains 12 residues. V gave up 0 bases and J gave up 6 bases, with 6 bases separating them. The CDR3 reads CASSVGQDGYTF. CDR3 DNA sequence: TGTGCCAGCAGCGTAGGTCAAGATGGCTACACCTTC.

The CDR3 DNA follows: TGTGCCACCAGCAGAGGGGGGACTAGGGGATCAAGCTCCTACAATGAGCAGTTCTTC. Protein sequence: CATSRGGTRGSSSYNEQFF. V and J are TRBV15 and TRBJ2-1, with TRBD2 identical over 8 bases. This CDR3 spans 19 amino acids. Germline V gives CDR1 LNHNV, CDR2 YYDKDF (reference sequence). Trimming cost V 1 base and J 0 bases; bases outside gene matches: 11.

This clone is categorized as medium-sized. This sequence joins TRBV6-1 and TRBJ2-2; D may be TRBD1 (5 bases). CDR3 length: 14 amino acids. Germline values: CDR1 MNHNS, CDR2 SASEGT. Trimming shortened V by 0 bases and J by 3 bases, and 5 bases separated the two germline ends. CDR3 sequence (DNA): TGTGCCAGCAGTGAAGCAGGGGACACCGGGGAGCTGTTTTTT. It yields the protein CASSEAGDTGELFF.

The rearrangement joins TRBV18 to TRBJ1-1, with D tentatively TRBD1 (6 bases). V was cut by 8 bases and J by 3 bases, with 16 bases left in between. The CDR3 totals 14 residues. The V gene's germline CDR1 is KGHSH and CDR2 LQKENI. CDR3 bases: TGTGCCAGCACTTTCAGGGGTGGGGACACTGAAGCTTTCTTT. This gives the protein CASTFRGGDTEAFF. Filled out from reference TRBV18 and TRBJ1-1, the complete variable domain reads NAGVMQNPRHLVRRRGQEARLRCSPMKGHSHVYWYRQLPEEGLKFMVYLQKENIIDESGMPKERFSAEFPKEGPSILRIQQVVRGDSAAYFCASTFRGGDTEAFFGQGTRLTVV.

The chain couples TRBV9 to TRBJ2-1; 7 nucleotides agree with TRBD1. CDR3 size: 15 residues. Germline loops: CDR1 SGDLS, CDR2 YYNGEE. V shed 0 bases and J 3 bases; nucleotides not matched to a gene: 3. The CDR3 spells CASSVGQGDYNEQFF. CDR3 bases: TGTGCCAGCAGCGTAGGTCAGGGGGACTACAATGAGCAGTTCTTC.

The chain links TRBV6-6 to TRBJ1-5; D remains ambiguous. CDR3 length equals 14 residues. V shed 0 bases and J shed 3 bases, with 6 bases lying between them. The V gene's germline CDR1 is MNHNY and CDR2 SVGAGI (reference sequence). Here the CDR3 DNA reads TGTGCCAGCAGTTACTCCACGGTCAATCAGCCCCAGCATTTT. It is translated as CASSYSTVNQPQHF.

The rearrangement joins TRBV7-7 to TRBJ2-3, with D tentatively TRBD2 (5 bases). The V and J ends lost 4 bases and 0 bases respectively, with 8 bases between them. This CDR3 comprises 14 residues. CDR1 and CDR2 from the germline V gene are SSHAT and FNYEAQ (reference sequence). The CDR3 reads CASSSGMSTDTQYF. The CDR3 DNA reads TGTGCCAGCAGCTCGGGGATGAGCACAGATACGCAGTATTTT.

The chain has TRBV29-1 and TRBJ2-7; D is ambiguous. The V end lost 3 bases, the J end lost 6 bases, and 21 bases lay between the germline ends. CDR3 length: 15 amino acids. Germline CDR1 and CDR2: SQVTM and ANQGSEA. CDR3 protein: CSVELPWLDPGEQYF. The CDR3 DNA reads as TGCAGCGTTGAGCTACCCTGGCTAGACCCCGGCGAGCAGTACTTC.

The V and J genes are TRBV18 and TRBJ1-2; tentative D call: TRBD1 (5 bases). Per germline, CDR1 KGHSH and CDR2 LQKENI. V lost 2 bases and J 4 bases, leaving 14 bases between the germline ends. The CDR3 spans 15 residues. This CDR3 is CASSPGGGRGYGYTF. Here the CDR3 DNA reads TGTGCCAGCTCACCAGGTGGGGGACGAGGCTATGGCTACACCTTC.

This chain joins TRBV5-4 and TRBJ2-1, with D perhaps matching TRBD1 or TRBD2 (7 bases each). Trimming left V 6 bases short and J 7 bases short, with 23 bases between. CDR3 length equals 16 residues. CDR1 and CDR2 (germline): SGHNT, YYREEE (reference sequence). CDR3 bases: TGTGCCAGCACCTCCGGAGGGGGAGGGGGCACGAATGAGCAGTTCTTC. Translated, it gives CASTSGGGGGTNEQFF.

The chain links TRBV6-1 to TRBJ2-7; 9 bases match TRBD1. V lost 5 bases, J lost 3 bases, and 5 bases stayed unmatched. Germline V gene sequence: CDR1 MNHNS, CDR2 SASEGT. The CDR3 length is 14 residues. The CDR3 is CASSSGQGSYEQYF. In DNA form, the CDR3 reads TGTGCCAGCAGTTCCGGACAGGGGAGCTACGAGCAGTACTTC.

This clone was seen a single time. The chain's CDR3 is CASSDRYLGGQYF. For the CDR3, the DNA is TGTGCCAGCAGCGACAGGTACTTGGGCGGGCAGTACTTC. The chain employs TRBV9 and TRBJ2-7; TRBD1 might be the D (5 bases). The CDR3 spans 13 residues. Deletions cut 3 bases from V and 9 bases from J, with 16 bases between. The germline V gene encodes CDR1 SGDLS and CDR2 YYNGEE. Based on the CDR3 plus reference TRBV9 and TRBJ2-7, the full variable domain is DSGVTQTPKHLITATGQRVTLRCSPRSGDLSVYWYQQSLDQGLQFLIQYYNGEERAKGNILERFSAQQFPDLHSELNLSSLELGDSALYFCASSDRYLGGQYFGPGTRLTVT.

The rearrangement joins TRBV19 to TRBJ2-5; 11 bases agree with TRBD1. Trimming cost V 3 bases and J 5 bases; bases outside gene matches: 8. This CDR3 has 16 amino acids. Per germline, CDR1 LNHDA and CDR2 SQIVND (reference sequence). The CDR3 reads CASSINRDRGAETQYF. In DNA form, the CDR3 reads TGTGCCAGTAGTATTAACCGGGACAGGGGGGCGGAGACCCAGTACTTC.

The chain uses TRBV7-6 and TRBJ2-7; 8 nucleotides match TRBD1. This CDR3 comprises 14 residues. Looked up from germline, CDR1 is SGHVS and CDR2 is FNYEAQ. Losses at the gene ends were 2 bases for V and 4 bases for J; bases not matched to a gene: 4. CDR3 bases: TGTGCCAGCAGCTTATCGAACAGGGGGTACGAGCAGTACTTC. Translation gives CASSLSNRGYEQYF.

This clone has a handful of counts. CDR3 in DNA: TGTGCCAGCAGCTCGCCGACAGGAGCTTGGGCCAAAAACATTCAGTACTTC. Amino acids: CASSSPTGAWAKNIQYF. The chain links TRBV21-1 to TRBJ2-4; TRBD1, as called in the table, went unchecked against the DNA. TRBV21-1 is termed a pseudogene. The CDR3 consists of 17 residues.

V is TRBV5-1 and J is TRBJ2-2; the D gene is possibly TRBD2 (5 bases). Germline V gene lookup returns CDR1 SGHRS and CDR2 YFSETQ. V shed 0 bases and J shed 4 bases, with 13 bases lying between them. The CDR3 runs to 16 residues. For the CDR3, the DNA is TGCGCCAGCAGCTTGGGTCTAGCCCGAGGCACCGGGGAGCTGTTTTTT. Encoded protein: CASSLGLARGTGELFF.